This T cell receptor (beta chain) comes out of a study of blood T cells in healthy people across ages. Germline V CDR1 and CDR2: SEHNR, FQNEAQ (reference sequence). CDR3 length equals 12 residues. V was pared by 11 bases and J by 7 bases, with 6 bases of the junction left unmatched. Sample donors were healthy Caucasian individuals that came from Russia, aged 6 to 90. A second PCR of 7 to 11 cycles used a sample-barcoded 5' primer and a J-beta primer mix. Each CDR3 protein gets one entry after TCRdb re-called the 5' RACE reads with MiXCR. The table records some 930,000 distinct CDR3 sequences, about 27% of them present only once. In its sample, this clonotype was seen many times. Separately, the same data were catalogued under a study of T cells of mothers and their children.

This TCR was recovered from a woman between 35 and 50 years old in good health. V and J are TRBV7-9 and TRBJ2-1; 9 bases are shared with TRBD1. The source material was blood. CDR3: CAGRQGVNEQFF. CDR3 nucleotide sequence: TGTGCCGGTCGACAGGGGGTAAATGAGCAGTTCTTC.